This TCR beta chain was observed in a study of cytomegalovirus exposure and HLA in healthy donors. In the PCR, 60 Vbeta and 13 Jbeta primers were used. Assay used: immunoSEQ multiplex PCR; TCRdb lists only in-frame clones, some missing. The sample shows tens of thousands of clones, roughly 69% of them seen only once. The CDR3 runs 15 residues. Per germline, CDR1 SGHVS and CDR2 FNYEAQ. The ends were cut back, 7 bases at V and 5 bases at J, with 17 bases in the middle. The origin of this receptor is a man between 25 and 39 years old in good health and CMV-seronegative. The V and J genes are TRBV7-6 and TRBJ2-2; tentatively, D is TRBD1 (5 bases). Sequenced input: PBMCs. This chain's CDR3 is CASKTGWGKTGELFF. The CDR3 DNA is TGTGCCAGCAAAACGGGTTGGGGCAAGACCGGGGAGCTGTTTTTT.